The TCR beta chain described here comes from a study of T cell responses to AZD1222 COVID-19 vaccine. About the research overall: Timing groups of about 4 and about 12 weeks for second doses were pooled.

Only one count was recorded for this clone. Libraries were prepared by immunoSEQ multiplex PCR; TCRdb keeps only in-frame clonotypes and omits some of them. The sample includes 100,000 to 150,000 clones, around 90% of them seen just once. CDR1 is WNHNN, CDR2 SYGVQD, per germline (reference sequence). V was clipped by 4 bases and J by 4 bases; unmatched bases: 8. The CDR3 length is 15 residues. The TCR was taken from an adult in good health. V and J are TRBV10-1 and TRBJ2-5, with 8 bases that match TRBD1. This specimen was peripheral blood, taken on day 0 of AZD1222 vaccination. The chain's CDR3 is CASSAGQGGSETQYF. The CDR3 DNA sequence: TGCGCCAGCAGTGCAGGACAGGGAGGTTCAGAGACCCAGTACTTC.